These T cell receptor beta chains were read from a single sample in a study of long-term antiretroviral therapy in people with HIV. TCRdb's table, derived via immunoSEQ multiplex PCR, lists solely in-frame clones and lacks some. Here the sample spans around 25,000 clones, just over 85% being singletons. Specimen: unsorted PBMCs, collected about 4.5 years after starting antiretroviral therapy. The receptors come from a man in his thirties or forties with HIV. Both conserved end residues are part of each CDR3. The order of the fields is J gene, clone size, V gene, D gene, CDR3 DNA, CDR3 protein. The D gene is left open where the match is weak. Expanded clones are given a class, and other clones once, few, many or no size at all.

j_call: TRBJ1-1
clone_size: .
v_call: TRBV4-1
d_call: .
cdr3_nt: TGCGCCAGCAGCCCCCTTGGGGGGCTAGGAGGAGCTTTCTTT
cdr3_aa: CASSPLGGLGGAFF

j_call: TRBJ2-6
clone_size: .
v_call: TRBV5-4
d_call: .
cdr3_nt: TGTGCCAGCAGCTTGGTCGGCTCTGGGGCCAACGTCCTGACTTTC
cdr3_aa: CASSLVGSGANVLTF

j_call: TRBJ1-4
clone_size: .
v_call: TRBV7-9
d_call: TRBD1
cdr3_nt: TGTGCCAGCGCTGTACAGGGGAGTAATGAAAAACTGTTTTTT
cdr3_aa: CASAVQGSNEKLFF

j_call: TRBJ1-3
clone_size: .
v_call: TRBV6-1
d_call: .
cdr3_nt: TGTGCCAGCAGTGCACAGCGAAGAAACACCATATATTTT
cdr3_aa: CASSAQRRNTIYF

j_call: TRBJ1-1
clone_size: .
v_call: TRBV19
d_call: .
cdr3_nt: TGTGCCAGTGGGAGAAGGAGCGACACTGAAGCTTTCTTT
cdr3_aa: CASGRRSDTEAFF

j_call: TRBJ2-5
clone_size: .
v_call: TRBV4-2
d_call: .
cdr3_nt: TGTGCCAGCAGCCAAGGTGGGGGCGGGGGCCTGAAAGAGACCCAGTACTTC
cdr3_aa: CASSQGGGGGLKETQYF

j_call: TRBJ2-7
clone_size: few
v_call: TRBV5-1
d_call: .
cdr3_nt: TGCGCCAGCAGCTTGGTCCCCGGGGGCGGCTTCGAGCAGTACTTC
cdr3_aa: CASSLVPGGGFEQYF

j_call: TRBJ2-7
clone_size: once
v_call: TRBV6-5
d_call: TRBD2
cdr3_nt: TGTGCCAGCAGTTATGGGCGGGGGGGGTGGGAGCAGTACTTC
cdr3_aa: CASSYGRGGWEQYF

j_call: TRBJ1-6
clone_size: few
v_call: TRBV19
d_call: .
cdr3_nt: TGTGCCAGTAGTATTCGGGGGACGAATTCACCCCTCCACTTT
cdr3_aa: CASSIRGTNSPLHF

j_call: TRBJ2-7
clone_size: .
v_call: TRBV7-9
d_call: .
cdr3_nt: TGTGCCAGCAGCTTAGGCCAGGGGAGCAGGTACGAGCAGTACTTC
cdr3_aa: CASSLGQGSRYEQYF

j_call: TRBJ1-2
clone_size: medium-sized
v_call: TRBV11-3
d_call: .
cdr3_nt: TGTGCCAGCAGCTTAAAGAGGGATAGCTATGGCTACACCTTC
cdr3_aa: CASSLKRDSYGYTF

j_call: TRBJ2-7
clone_size: .
v_call: TRBV4-1
d_call: TRBD2
cdr3_nt: TGCGCCAGCAGTGGGACTAGCGGCCTCTACGAGCAGTACTTC
cdr3_aa: CASSGTSGLYEQYF

j_call: TRBJ1-1
clone_size: .
v_call: TRBV20-1
d_call: .
cdr3_nt: TGCAGTGCTAGTTCCCCCCCGAGGACTTTCTTT
cdr3_aa: CSASSPPRTFF

j_call: TRBJ1-3
clone_size: .
v_call: TRBV7-9
d_call: .
cdr3_nt: TGTGCCAGCAGCCCTCTGGTCTCCTCTGGAAACACCATATATTTT
cdr3_aa: CASSPLVSSGNTIYF

j_call: TRBJ1-4
clone_size: .
v_call: TRBV6-6
d_call: .
cdr3_nt: TGTGCCAGCAGTCCCGGGAGTGAAAAACTGTTTTTT
cdr3_aa: CASSPGSEKLFF

j_call: TRBJ2-7
clone_size: .
v_call: TRBV4-1
d_call: .
cdr3_nt: TGCGCCAGCAGCCAAGTGGGTCCATTCTACGAGCAGTACTTC
cdr3_aa: CASSQVGPFYEQYF

j_call: TRBJ2-1
clone_size: .
v_call: TRBV18
d_call: .
cdr3_nt: TGTGCCAGCTCTCACCAAGAAGCGACCTCCAATGAGCAGTTCTTC
cdr3_aa: CASSHQEATSNEQFF

j_call: TRBJ2-1
clone_size: .
v_call: TRBV7-2
d_call: .
cdr3_nt: TGTGCCAGCAGCTCCGGCCGACAGCACAATGAGCAGTTCTTC
cdr3_aa: CASSSGRQHNEQFF

j_call: TRBJ1-2
clone_size: .
v_call: TRBV30
d_call: TRBD1
cdr3_nt: TGTGCCTGGAGTGTACTCGGACAGGGAGAAATCTATGGCTACACCTTC
cdr3_aa: CAWSVLGQGEIYGYTF

j_call: TRBJ2-2
clone_size: .
v_call: TRBV4-1
d_call: .
cdr3_nt: TGCGCCAGCAGCCGGGCGGAGAGCACCGGGGAGCTGTTTTTT
cdr3_aa: CASSRAESTGELFF

j_call: TRBJ2-3
clone_size: .
v_call: TRBV4-3
d_call: .
cdr3_nt: TGCGCCAGCAGCCAGGAGGGGCTGAGAACAGATACGCAGTATTTT
cdr3_aa: CASSQEGLRTDTQYF

j_call: TRBJ1-1
clone_size: .
v_call: TRBV10-3
d_call: TRBD1
cdr3_nt: TGTGCCATCAGTCAGGACCAGGGGGCTGGGGCTTTCTTT
cdr3_aa: CAISQDQGAGAFF

j_call: TRBJ2-6
clone_size: .
v_call: TRBV2
d_call: TRBD2
cdr3_nt: TGTGCCAGCAGCTCCCAAGCGGGAGTGTCCTCTGGGGCCAACGTCCTGACTTTC
cdr3_aa: CASSSQAGVSSGANVLTF

j_call: TRBJ1-1
clone_size: .
v_call: TRBV6-1
d_call: .
cdr3_nt: TGTGCCAGCAGTGTAGACAGGAGAGCTGAAGCTTTCTTT
cdr3_aa: CASSVDRRAEAFF

j_call: TRBJ2-7
clone_size: .
v_call: TRBV11-2
d_call: TRBD1
cdr3_nt: TGTGCCAGCAGTACCGGGACAGGGGTCTACGAGCAGTACTTC
cdr3_aa: CASSTGTGVYEQYF

j_call: TRBJ1-3
clone_size: .
v_call: TRBV6-5
d_call: .
cdr3_nt: TGTGCCAGCAGTGGAGGGATCTCTGGAAACACCATATATTTT
cdr3_aa: CASSGGISGNTIYF

j_call: TRBJ2-7
clone_size: few
v_call: TRBV5-1
d_call: TRBD2
cdr3_nt: TGCGCCAGCAGACCTCAGGGAGGGGAGAACGAGCAGTACTTC
cdr3_aa: CASRPQGGENEQYF

j_call: TRBJ2-3
clone_size: .
v_call: TRBV4-3
d_call: .
cdr3_nt: TGCGCCAGCAGCCAAGACAGCGGGCATACAGATACGCAGTATTTT
cdr3_aa: CASSQDSGHTDTQYF

j_call: TRBJ2-7
clone_size: .
v_call: TRBV7-9
d_call: TRBD1
cdr3_nt: TGTGCCAGCAGCCATTATCAGATGAGGGGGCAGGGGACCTACGAGCAGTACTTC
cdr3_aa: CASSHYQMRGQGTYEQYF

j_call: TRBJ1-6
clone_size: .
v_call: TRBV4-2
d_call: .
cdr3_nt: TGTGCCAGCAGCCAAGGGGGAGCGGGGTCAAATTCACCCCTCCACTTT
cdr3_aa: CASSQGGAGSNSPLHF

j_call: TRBJ2-7
clone_size: .
v_call: TRBV11-2
d_call: .
cdr3_nt: TGTGCCAGCAGCTTGGACAGCTACTACGAGCAGTACTTC
cdr3_aa: CASSLDSYYEQYF

j_call: TRBJ1-5
clone_size: .
v_call: TRBV2
d_call: .
cdr3_nt: TGTGCCAGCAGTGAAGGACACAATAGCAATCAGCCCCAGCATTTT
cdr3_aa: CASSEGHNSNQPQHF

j_call: TRBJ2-7
clone_size: few
v_call: TRBV6-5
d_call: TRBD1
cdr3_nt: TGTGCCAGCAGGGGACAGGGGAAAAGCTCCTACGAGCAGTACTTC
cdr3_aa: CASRGQGKSSYEQYF

j_call: TRBJ1-1
clone_size: .
v_call: TRBV7-9
d_call: .
cdr3_nt: TGTGCCAGCAGCTTCCCGGAAGGCGGGAGTATGAACACTGAAGCTTTCTTT
cdr3_aa: CASSFPEGGSMNTEAFF

j_call: TRBJ2-7
clone_size: .
v_call: TRBV30
d_call: .
cdr3_nt: TGTGCCTGGGGGTCATTCTCCTACGAGCAGTACTTC
cdr3_aa: CAWGSFSYEQYF

j_call: TRBJ1-6
clone_size: .
v_call: TRBV2
d_call: TRBD1
cdr3_nt: TGTGCCAGCAGTGAAGAAGGGGGCGGGACCCCTTTTTCACCCCTCCACTTT
cdr3_aa: CASSEEGGGTPFSPLHF

j_call: TRBJ2-3
clone_size: .
v_call: TRBV7-3
d_call: .
cdr3_nt: TGTGCCAGCAGCTTAGGCCGCGAAGATACGCAGTATTTT
cdr3_aa: CASSLGREDTQYF

j_call: TRBJ2-2
clone_size: few
v_call: TRBV6-1
d_call: .
cdr3_nt: TGTGCCAGCGGGGGTGTGGGAACCGGGGAGCTGTTTTTT
cdr3_aa: CASGGVGTGELFF

j_call: TRBJ2-1
clone_size: .
v_call: TRBV9
d_call: TRBD2
cdr3_nt: TGTGCCAGCAGCGTAGCTCCCCTAGCGGGGAACAATGAGCAGTTCTTC
cdr3_aa: CASSVAPLAGNNEQFF

j_call: TRBJ1-3
clone_size: .
v_call: TRBV5-8
d_call: .
cdr3_nt: TGTGCCAGCAGCTTGGGTTTCTCTGGAAACACCATATATTTT
cdr3_aa: CASSLGFSGNTIYF

j_call: TRBJ2-1
clone_size: .
v_call: TRBV6-1
d_call: .
cdr3_nt: TGTGCCAGCAGTGAAGCTCCGCCGTCGTCGACAGACAACAATGAGCAGTTCTTC
cdr3_aa: CASSEAPPSSTDNNEQFF

j_call: TRBJ2-7
clone_size: .
v_call: TRBV28
d_call: TRBD2
cdr3_nt: TGTGCCAGCAGTCCCGCCATAGCGGGACGGTACGAGCAGTACTTC
cdr3_aa: CASSPAIAGRYEQYF

j_call: TRBJ2-3
clone_size: .
v_call: TRBV29-1
d_call: TRBD1
cdr3_nt: TGCAGCGTTGCCCCTGACGGCGGACAGGGCACAGATACGCAGTATTTT
cdr3_aa: CSVAPDGGQGTDTQYF

j_call: TRBJ1-1
clone_size: .
v_call: TRBV9
d_call: .
cdr3_nt: TGTGCCAGCAGCGCACCCGAAGGGATCTTTAACACTGAAGCTTTCTTT
cdr3_aa: CASSAPEGIFNTEAFF

j_call: TRBJ2-7
clone_size: .
v_call: TRBV4-3
d_call: .
cdr3_nt: TGCGCCAGCAGCCAAGATCTAGGACTAAAAGACTACGAGCAGTACTTC
cdr3_aa: CASSQDLGLKDYEQYF

j_call: TRBJ1-3
clone_size: .
v_call: TRBV6-1
d_call: .
cdr3_nt: TGTGCCAGCAGGCACAGGGAGGGTAACACCATATATTTT
cdr3_aa: CASRHREGNTIYF

j_call: TRBJ2-6
clone_size: .
v_call: TRBV7-6
d_call: TRBD1
cdr3_nt: TGTGCCAGCAGCTTAGGCCCACAGGGGTCTGGGGCCAACGTCCTGACTTTC
cdr3_aa: CASSLGPQGSGANVLTF

j_call: TRBJ2-7
clone_size: .
v_call: TRBV27
d_call: .
cdr3_nt: TGTGCCAGCTCTATCGACAGCACCCTCTCCTACGAGCAGTACTTC
cdr3_aa: CASSIDSTLSYEQYF

j_call: TRBJ2-7
clone_size: .
v_call: TRBV7-2
d_call: TRBD2
cdr3_nt: TGTGCCAGCAGCTCTCCTCTAGCGGGCGTCTACGAGCAGTACTTC
cdr3_aa: CASSSPLAGVYEQYF

j_call: TRBJ1-2
clone_size: .
v_call: TRBV4-3
d_call: TRBD1
cdr3_nt: TGCGCCAGCAGCCAAGAGGATTTCTGGAGGACAGGGGATGGCTACACCTTC
cdr3_aa: CASSQEDFWRTGDGYTF

j_call: TRBJ2-7
clone_size: .
v_call: TRBV9
d_call: .
cdr3_nt: TGTGCCAGCAGCCTAGGGGGGGAAGGCTACGAGCAGTACTTC
cdr3_aa: CASSLGGEGYEQYF